The sample holds a few counts of the clone carrying this T cell receptor beta chain. Germline V CDR1 and CDR2: DFQATT, SNEGSKA (reference sequence). This CDR3 spans 15 amino acids. Trimming took 0 bases from V and 4 from J; bases not matched to a gene: 4. The data belong to a study of response to subunit inactivated influenza vaccine. Using its own MiXCR run on the RT-PCR reads, TCRdb lists one record per CDR3 protein. This repertoire shows about 540,000 distinct CDR3 sequences, roughly 25% found once; its top ten account for around 2.8%. The same sample was also used in a study of T cells expressing NK-cell markers. That report notes: cDNA encoding TCR beta was synthesized via 5'RACE template switching incorporating UMIs. NKG2C+ dominant clonotypes from 5 to 7 donors made up about 1.0-7.5% of CD8+ T cells.

This chain uses TRBV20-1 with TRBJ2-3; 10 nucleotides agree with TRBD1. The sequence derives from a man in his fifties who received an inactivated influenza vaccine. The specimen comprised CD4+ T cells sorted from PBMCs, sampled about 12 days after vaccination. In DNA, the CDR3 is TGCAGTGCTAGAGATCCTGGGACAGGGGCAGATACGCAGTATTTT. This codes for CSARDPGTGADTQYF.